Sequencing of this TCR beta chain was carried out in a study of cytomegalovirus exposure and HLA in healthy donors. Study summary: The 120 validation repertoires, a later analysis reported, used the same platform as the 600 to 850 repertoires from the first cohort.

Profiling relied on immunoSEQ multiplex PCR, and the TCRdb table lists in-frame clones only, not all of them. This table holds 55,000 to 75,000 clones, approximately 93% found once. The V end lost 7 bases, the J end lost 0 bases, and 13 bases lay between the germline ends. The CDR3 length is 14 residues. Germline V lookup: CDR1 SGHDT, CDR2 YYEEEE. Concerning this clone itself: What it binds is unknown.

Study results and limitations: According to reports, the classifier identified cytomegalovirus status with high specificity and sensitivity.

Sequencing input: PBMCs. The chain combines TRBV5-6 with TRBJ1-1, with D possibly being TRBD1 (6 bases). This TCR was recovered from a man between 18 and 35 years old in good health and CMV-seropositive. For the CDR3, the DNA is TGTGCCAGCCGCAGTGGGGGCATGAACACTGAAGCTTTCTTT. Translated: CASRSGGMNTEAFF.